The sequence of this T cell receptor (beta chain) was determined in a study of blood T cell repertoires in COVID-19. In regard to this clone: The same CDR3 also results from other DNA sequences found in this sample.

Assay: immunoSEQ multiplex PCR; the TCRdb copy retains only in-frame clones and omits some. Among about 380,000 clones listed, roughly 77% were seen once. J gave up 3 bases and V 3 bases, and 2 bases lay outside the gene matches. In germline, CDR1 is KGHSH, CDR2 LQKENI. The CDR3 is made up of 14 amino acids. This chain uses TRBV18 with TRBJ1-5, with 7 bases identical to TRBD1. The receptor's source is a human donor with acute or convalescent COVID-19. The donor label of this sample is uncertain. Sequencing was performed on peripheral blood. The CDR3 here is CASSPGQNNQPQHF. DNA of the CDR3: TGTGCCAGCTCACCGGGACAGAACAATCAGCCCCAGCATTTT.